One and the same sample provided the 13 T cell receptor beta chains below, sequenced in a study of cytomegalovirus exposure and HLA in healthy donors. Generated by immunoSEQ multiplex PCR, the TCRdb table keeps only in-frame clones and is missing some. The sample gives 50,000 to 65,000 clones, over 90% of which show up once; more than 6.5% is in the top ten. The sample consisted of PBMCs. The receptors derive from a woman aged 18-35 years in good health and CMV-seropositive.

The chain recombines TRBV27 with TRBJ2-5, with D perhaps TRBD2 (6 bases). Near its end, the DNA agrees better with TRBJ2-7, so the J call may be wrong. This CDR3 is 13 amino acids long. Germline lookup yields CDR1 MNHEY and CDR2 SMNVEV (reference sequence). The CDR3, as DNA: TGTGCCAGCAGTCCGGGAGCGAGCTACGAGCAGTACTTC. It specifies CASSPGASYEQYF.

This chain uses TRBV10-3 with TRBJ2-7; D unresolved. The germline gives CDR1 ENHRY, CDR2 SYGVKD. The germline V and J ends were trimmed by 0 bases and 4 bases, with 10 bases remaining between them. This CDR3 is 14 amino acids long. CDR3 loop: CAISESPFGYEQYF. CDR3 sequence (DNA): TGTGCCATCAGTGAGTCACCCTTCGGTTACGAGCAGTACTTC.

This chain uses TRBV29-1 with TRBJ2-7; TRBD2 matches 11 bases. This CDR3 contains 13 residues. The germline V gene has CDR1 SQVTM and CDR2 ANQGSEA. CDR3 DNA: TGCAGTGCCCTAGCGGGGGGTATCTACGAGCAGTACTTC. Protein product: CSALAGGIYEQYF.

The J gene is TRBJ1-5, the V gene TRBV28; perhaps TRBD1 as D (6 bases). In germline, CDR1 is MDHEN, CDR2 SYDVKM. V lost 8 bases, J lost 7 bases, and 15 bases lay in between. The CDR3 runs to 13 residues. CDR3: CASEAGVWQPQHF. CDR3 bases: TGTGCCAGCGAGGCAGGGGTTTGGCAGCCCCAGCATTTT.

This chain uses TRBV5-1 with TRBJ2-7, with 13 bases fitting TRBD2. This CDR3 has 16 residues. Germline values: CDR1 SGHRS, CDR2 YFSETQ. After removal of 3 bases from V and 2 bases from J, the junction contained 5 bases not matched to a gene. Here the CDR3 DNA reads TGCGCCAGCAGCTCCCTCGGACTAGCGGGAGCCTACGAGCAGTACTTC. This codes for CASSSLGLAGAYEQYF.

The chain couples TRBV5-6 to TRBJ1-2; D remains unclear. V gave up 1 base and J gave up 7 bases, with 5 bases separating them. Germline assignment: CDR1 SGHDT and CDR2 YYEEEE. The CDR3 spans 11 residues. The CDR3 sequence is CASSLLGGYTF. Here the CDR3 DNA reads TGTGCCAGCAGCTTGCTCGGTGGCTACACCTTC.

The rearrangement uses TRBV28 and TRBJ2-3; 7 bases line up with TRBD2. V gave up 6 bases and J gave up 4 bases; unmatched junction bases: 16. The CDR3 totals 17 residues. Germline lookup yields CDR1 MDHEN and CDR2 SYDVKM. Here the CDR3 DNA reads TGTGCCAGCAGCCCTAACTTTTGGCGGGAGAATGCAGATACGCAGTATTTT. This gives the protein CASSPNFWRENADTQYF.

This chain connects TRBV28 to TRBJ1-5; 7 nucleotides match TRBD1. Per the germline V gene, CDR1 is MDHEN and CDR2 is SYDVKM. The CDR3 is made up of 15 amino acids. Trimming at V came to 3 bases and at J to 4 bases, leaving 6 bases not matched to a gene. CDR3 sequence (DNA): TGTGCCAGCAGTTTCACAGGGGAGATTAATCAGCCCCAGCATTTT. It encodes CASSFTGEINQPQHF. The variable domain in full, with the rest retrieved from reference TRBV28 and TRBJ1-5, is DVKVTQSSRYLVKRTGEKVFLECVQDMDHENMFWYRQDPGLGLRLIYFSYDVKMKEKGDIPEGYSVSREKKERFSLILESASTNQTSMYLCASSFTGEINQPQHFGDGTRLSIL.

The rearrangement joins TRBV5-1 to TRBJ2-5, with 7 bases matching TRBD2. With V trimmed by 4 bases and J by 4 bases, 13 bases remained unmatched. The CDR3 has 16 amino acids. Germline CDR1 is SGHRS and CDR2 is YFSETQ. The CDR3 DNA follows: TGCGCCAGCAGCGGCGTAGCGGACCCGGGGGGAGAGACCCAGTACTTC. Translated, it gives CASSGVADPGGETQYF.

V is TRBV4-2 and J is TRBJ2-5; 11 bases match TRBD2. V was pared by 1 base and J by 3 bases, with 1 base of the junction left unmatched. The CDR3 is made up of 15 amino acids. Germline V gene sequence: CDR1 LGHNA, CDR2 YNFKEQ. The CDR3 spells CASSQALAGEETQYF. In DNA form, the CDR3 reads TGTGCCAGCAGCCAAGCACTAGCGGGGGAAGAGACCCAGTACTTC.

The chain employs TRBV10-3 and TRBJ1-5; 7 bases match TRBD1. V lost 3 bases to trimming and J lost 7 bases; unmatched junction nucleotides: 6. The germline CDR1 and CDR2 sequences are ENHRY and SYGVKD. The CDR3 is made up of 14 amino acids. In DNA form, the CDR3 reads TGTGCCATCAGTGATCAGGGGGATAAACAGCCCCAGCATTTT. Protein: CAISDQGDKQPQHF.

The chain joins TRBV5-3 to TRBJ1-2; D is uncertain. TRBV5-3 is given ORF status, its function remaining uncertain. This CDR3 comprises 15 residues. V was cut by 4 bases and J by 5 bases, with 18 bases left in between. CDR3 protein: CARSPPGPLSYGYTF. The CDR3 DNA reads TGTGCCAGAAGCCCCCCGGGTCCACTATCTTATGGCTACACCTTC.

The chain is built from TRBV28 and TRBJ2-1; 11 bases are shared with TRBD2. V trimming: 3 bases; J trimming: 6 bases; junction bases outside the gene matches: 10. CDR3 size: 17 residues. The germline gives CDR1 MDHEN, CDR2 SYDVKM. CDR3 coding DNA: TGTGCCAGCAGTTTTGTCTCCTTAGCGGGAGGGCCCAATGAGCAGTTCTTC. Translation: CASSFVSLAGGPNEQFF.